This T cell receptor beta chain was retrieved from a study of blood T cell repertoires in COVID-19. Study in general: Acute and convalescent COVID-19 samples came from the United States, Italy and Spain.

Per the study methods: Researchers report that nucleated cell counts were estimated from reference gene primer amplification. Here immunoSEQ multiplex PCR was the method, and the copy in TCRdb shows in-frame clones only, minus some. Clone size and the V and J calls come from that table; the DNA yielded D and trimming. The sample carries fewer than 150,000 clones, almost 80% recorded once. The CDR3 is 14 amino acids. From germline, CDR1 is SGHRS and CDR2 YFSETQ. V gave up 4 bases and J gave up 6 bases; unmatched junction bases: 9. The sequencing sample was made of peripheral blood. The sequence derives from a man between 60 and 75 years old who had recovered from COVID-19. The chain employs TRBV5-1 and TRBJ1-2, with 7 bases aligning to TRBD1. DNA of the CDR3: TGCGCCAGCAGCATGTCAGGGACAGCCGATGGCTACACCTTC. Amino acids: CASSMSGTADGYTF. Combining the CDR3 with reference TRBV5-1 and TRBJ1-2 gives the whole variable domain KAGVTQTPRYLIKTRGQQVTLSCSPISGHRSVSWYQQTPGQGLQFLFEYFSETQRNKGNFPGRFSGRQFSNSRSEMNVSTLELGDSALYLCASSMSGTADGYTFGSGTRLTVV.